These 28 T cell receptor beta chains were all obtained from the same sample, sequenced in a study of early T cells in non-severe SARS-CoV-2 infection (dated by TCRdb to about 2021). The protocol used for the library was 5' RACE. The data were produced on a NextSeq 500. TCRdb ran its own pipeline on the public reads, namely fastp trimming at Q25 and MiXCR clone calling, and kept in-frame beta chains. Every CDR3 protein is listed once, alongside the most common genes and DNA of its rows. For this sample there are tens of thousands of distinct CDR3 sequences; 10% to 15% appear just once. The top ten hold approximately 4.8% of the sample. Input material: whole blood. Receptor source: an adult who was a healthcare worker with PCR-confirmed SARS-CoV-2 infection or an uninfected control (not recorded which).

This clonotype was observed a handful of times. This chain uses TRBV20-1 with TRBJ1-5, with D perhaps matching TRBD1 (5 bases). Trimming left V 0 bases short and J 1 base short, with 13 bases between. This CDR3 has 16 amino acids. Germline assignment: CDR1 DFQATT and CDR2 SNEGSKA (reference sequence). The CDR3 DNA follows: TGCAGTGCTAGAGATACCGGGACGGTAAGCAATCAGCCCCAGCATTTT. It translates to CSARDTGTVSNQPQHF.

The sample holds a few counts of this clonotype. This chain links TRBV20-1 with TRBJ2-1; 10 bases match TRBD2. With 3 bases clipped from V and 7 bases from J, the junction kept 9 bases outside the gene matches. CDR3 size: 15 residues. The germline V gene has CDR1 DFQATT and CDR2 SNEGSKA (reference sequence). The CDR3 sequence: CSASEAGGLGNEQFF. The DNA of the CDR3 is TGCAGTGCTAGTGAAGCGGGGGGGCTCGGTAATGAGCAGTTCTTC.

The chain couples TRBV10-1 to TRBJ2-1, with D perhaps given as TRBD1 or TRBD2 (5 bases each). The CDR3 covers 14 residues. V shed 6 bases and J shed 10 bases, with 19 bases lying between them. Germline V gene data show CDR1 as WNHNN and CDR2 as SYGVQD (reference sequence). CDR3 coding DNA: TGCGCCAGCAGCGACATATTTGCCGGGACCGAGCAGTTCTTC. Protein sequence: CASSDIFAGTEQFF.

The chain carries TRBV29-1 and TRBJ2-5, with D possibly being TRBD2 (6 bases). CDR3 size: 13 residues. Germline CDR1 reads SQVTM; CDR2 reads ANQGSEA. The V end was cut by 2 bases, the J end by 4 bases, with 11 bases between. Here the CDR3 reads CSVEWFGRETQYF. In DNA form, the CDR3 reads TGCAGCGTTGAATGGTTCGGGAGAGAGACCCAGTACTTC.

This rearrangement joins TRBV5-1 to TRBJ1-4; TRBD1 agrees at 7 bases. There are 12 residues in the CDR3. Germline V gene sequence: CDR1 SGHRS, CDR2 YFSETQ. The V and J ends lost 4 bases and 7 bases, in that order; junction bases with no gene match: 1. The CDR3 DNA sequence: TGCGCCAGCAGCGGGGACAGTGAAAAACTGTTTTTT. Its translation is CASSGDSEKLFF.

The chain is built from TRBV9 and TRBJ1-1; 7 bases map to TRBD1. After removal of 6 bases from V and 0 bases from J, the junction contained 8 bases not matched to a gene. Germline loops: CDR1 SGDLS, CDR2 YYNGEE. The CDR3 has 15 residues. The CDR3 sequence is CASTRTGQMNTEAFF. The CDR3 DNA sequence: TGTGCCAGCACCCGGACGGGACAGATGAACACTGAAGCTTTCTTT.

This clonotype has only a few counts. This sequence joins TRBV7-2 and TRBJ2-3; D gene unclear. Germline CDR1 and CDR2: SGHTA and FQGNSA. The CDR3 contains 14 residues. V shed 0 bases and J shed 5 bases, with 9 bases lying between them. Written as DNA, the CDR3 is TGTGCCAGCAGCTTAGCGCGACTTAAAGATACGCAGTATTTT. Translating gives CASSLARLKDTQYF.

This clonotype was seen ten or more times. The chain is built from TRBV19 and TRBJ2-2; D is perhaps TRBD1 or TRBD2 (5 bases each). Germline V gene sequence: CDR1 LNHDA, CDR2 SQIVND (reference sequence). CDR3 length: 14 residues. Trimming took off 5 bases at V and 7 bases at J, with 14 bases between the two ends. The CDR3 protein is CASSPRRGGGELFF. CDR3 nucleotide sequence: TGTGCCAGTAGTCCCCGCCGGGGCGGCGGGGAGCTGTTTTTT.

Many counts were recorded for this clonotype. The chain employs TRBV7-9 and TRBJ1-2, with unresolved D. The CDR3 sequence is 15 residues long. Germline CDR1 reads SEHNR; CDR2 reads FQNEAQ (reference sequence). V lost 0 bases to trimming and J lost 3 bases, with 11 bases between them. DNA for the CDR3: TGTGCCAGCAGCTTAGCAGGCGCCGGGGACTATGGCTACACCTTC. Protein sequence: CASSLAGAGDYGYTF.

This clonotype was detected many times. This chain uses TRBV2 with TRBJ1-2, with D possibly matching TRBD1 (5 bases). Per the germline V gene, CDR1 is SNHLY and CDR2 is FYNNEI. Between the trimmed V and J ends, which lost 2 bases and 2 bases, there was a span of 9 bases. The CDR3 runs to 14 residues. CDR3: CASSERGPNYGYTF. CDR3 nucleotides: TGTGCCAGCAGTGAACGGGGACCAAACTATGGCTACACCTTC.

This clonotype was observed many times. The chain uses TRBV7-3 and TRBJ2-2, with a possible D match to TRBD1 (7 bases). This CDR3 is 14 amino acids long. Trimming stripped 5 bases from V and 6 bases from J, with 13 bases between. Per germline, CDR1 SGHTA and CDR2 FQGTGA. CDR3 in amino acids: CASSAGQPSGELFF. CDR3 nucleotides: TGTGCCAGCAGCGCGGGACAGCCTTCCGGGGAGCTGTTTTTT.

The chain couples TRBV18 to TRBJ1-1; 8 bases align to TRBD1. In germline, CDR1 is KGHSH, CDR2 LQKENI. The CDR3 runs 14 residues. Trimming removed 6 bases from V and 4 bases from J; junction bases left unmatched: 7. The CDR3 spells CASSLGQGGTEAFF. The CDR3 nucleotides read TGTGCCAGCTCCCTTGGACAGGGTGGCACTGAAGCTTTCTTT.

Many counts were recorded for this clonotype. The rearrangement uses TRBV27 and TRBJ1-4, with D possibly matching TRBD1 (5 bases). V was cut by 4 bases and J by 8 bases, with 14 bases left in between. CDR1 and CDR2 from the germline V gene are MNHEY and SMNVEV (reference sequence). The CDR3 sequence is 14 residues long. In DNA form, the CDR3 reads TGTGCCAGCAGTTGGGGCAGCCTCAACGAAAAACTGTTTTTT. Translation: CASSWGSLNEKLFF.

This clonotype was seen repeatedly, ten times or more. The CDR3 DNA reads TGCGCCAGCAGCTTGGGACAGGGTAACACCGGGGAGCTGTTTTTT. Residues: CASSLGQGNTGELFF. V is TRBV5-1 and J is TRBJ2-2, with 7 bases that match TRBD1. Per the germline V gene, CDR1 is SGHRS and CDR2 is YFSETQ. The CDR3 sequence is 15 residues long. The trim removed 0 bases at V and 2 bases at J, leaving 1 base unmatched.

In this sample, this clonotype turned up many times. Here the CDR3 reads CASSVGPDGSSGNTIYF. The CDR3 nucleotides read TGTGCCAGCAGCGTAGGCCCGGACGGATCCTCTGGAAACACCATATATTTT. This rearrangement joins TRBV9 to TRBJ1-3; no clear D. The CDR3 consists of 17 residues. Germline lookup yields CDR1 SGDLS and CDR2 YYNGEE. Trimming shortened V by 0 bases and J by 0 bases, and 13 bases separated the two germline ends.

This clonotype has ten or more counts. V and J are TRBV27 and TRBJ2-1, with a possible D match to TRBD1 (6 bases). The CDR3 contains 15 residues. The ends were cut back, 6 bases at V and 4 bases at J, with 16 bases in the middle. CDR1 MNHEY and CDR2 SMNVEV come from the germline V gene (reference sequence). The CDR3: CASSPMQGLYNEQFF. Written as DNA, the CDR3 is TGTGCCAGCAGCCCGATGCAGGGGCTGTACAATGAGCAGTTCTTC.

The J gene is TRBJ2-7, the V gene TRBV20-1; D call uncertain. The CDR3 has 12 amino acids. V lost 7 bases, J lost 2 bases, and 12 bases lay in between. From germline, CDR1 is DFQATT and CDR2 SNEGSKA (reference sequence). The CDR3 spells CSGIGTTYEQYF. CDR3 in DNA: TGCAGTGGTATAGGTACCACCTACGAGCAGTACTTC.

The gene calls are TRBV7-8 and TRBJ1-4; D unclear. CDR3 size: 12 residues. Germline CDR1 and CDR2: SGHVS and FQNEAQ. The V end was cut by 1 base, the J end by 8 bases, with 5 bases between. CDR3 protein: CASSLDREKLFF. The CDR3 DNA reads TGTGCCAGCAGCTTAGATAGAGAAAAACTGTTTTTT.

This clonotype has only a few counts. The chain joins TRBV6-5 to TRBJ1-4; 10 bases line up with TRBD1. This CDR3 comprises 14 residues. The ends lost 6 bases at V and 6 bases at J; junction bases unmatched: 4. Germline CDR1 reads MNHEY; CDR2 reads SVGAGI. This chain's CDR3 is CASRTGGADEKLFF. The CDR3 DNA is TGTGCCAGCAGGACAGGGGGCGCGGATGAAAAACTGTTTTTT.

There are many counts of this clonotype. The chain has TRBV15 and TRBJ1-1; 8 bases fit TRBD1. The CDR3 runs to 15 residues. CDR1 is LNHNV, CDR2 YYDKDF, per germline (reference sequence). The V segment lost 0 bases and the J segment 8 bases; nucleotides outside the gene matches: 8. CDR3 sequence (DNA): TGTGCCACCAGCAGAGATCGTACAGGGGGAAGGGAAGCTTTCTTT. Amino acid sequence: CATSRDRTGGREAFF. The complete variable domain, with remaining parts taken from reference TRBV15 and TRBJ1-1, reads DAMVIQNPRYQVTQFGKPVTLSCSQTLNHNVMYWYQQKSSQAPKLLFHYYDKDFNNEADTPDNFQSRRPNTSFCFLDIRSPGLGDTAMYLCATSRDRTGGREAFFGQGTRLTVV.

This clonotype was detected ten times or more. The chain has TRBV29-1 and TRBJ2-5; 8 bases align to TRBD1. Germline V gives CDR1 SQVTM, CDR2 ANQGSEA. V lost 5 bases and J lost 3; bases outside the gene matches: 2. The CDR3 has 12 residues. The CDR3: CSVTTGEETQYF. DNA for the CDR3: TGCAGCGTTACGACAGGGGAAGAGACCCAGTACTTC.

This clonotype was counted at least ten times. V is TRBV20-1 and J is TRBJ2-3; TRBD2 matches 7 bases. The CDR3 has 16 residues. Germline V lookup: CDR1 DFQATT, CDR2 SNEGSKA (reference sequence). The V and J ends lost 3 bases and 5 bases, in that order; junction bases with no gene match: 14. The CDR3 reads CSARSPSLRGGDTQYF. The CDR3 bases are TGCAGTGCTAGGTCCCCCTCCCTCCGCGGGGGAGATACGCAGTATTTT.

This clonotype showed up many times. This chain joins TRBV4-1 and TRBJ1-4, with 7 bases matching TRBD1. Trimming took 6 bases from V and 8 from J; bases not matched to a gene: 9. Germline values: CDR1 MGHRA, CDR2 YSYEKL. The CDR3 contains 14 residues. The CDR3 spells CASRRGTEGEKLFF. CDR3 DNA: TGCGCCAGCAGACGAGGGACAGAGGGGGAAAAACTGTTTTTT.

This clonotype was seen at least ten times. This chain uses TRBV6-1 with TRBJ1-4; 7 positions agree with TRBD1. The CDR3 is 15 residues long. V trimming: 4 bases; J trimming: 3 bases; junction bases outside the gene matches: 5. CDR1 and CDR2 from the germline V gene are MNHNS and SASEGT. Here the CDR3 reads CASSVWDSANEKLFF. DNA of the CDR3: TGTGCCAGCAGTGTCTGGGACAGCGCTAATGAAAAACTGTTTTTT.

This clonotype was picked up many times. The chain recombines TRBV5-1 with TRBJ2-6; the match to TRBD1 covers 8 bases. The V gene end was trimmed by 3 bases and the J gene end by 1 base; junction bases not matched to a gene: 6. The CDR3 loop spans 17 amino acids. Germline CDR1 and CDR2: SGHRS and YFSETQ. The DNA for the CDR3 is TGCGCCAGCAGCTCGAGACAGGGGAGTTCTGGGGCCAACGTCCTGACTTTC. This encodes CASSSRQGSSGANVLTF.

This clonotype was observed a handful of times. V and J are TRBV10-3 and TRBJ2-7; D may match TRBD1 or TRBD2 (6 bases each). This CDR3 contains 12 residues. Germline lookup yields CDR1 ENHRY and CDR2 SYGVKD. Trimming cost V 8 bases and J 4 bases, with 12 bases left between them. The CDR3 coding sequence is TGTGCCATCGGGGGCGGGGAATACGAGCAGTACTTC. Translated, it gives CAIGGGEYEQYF.

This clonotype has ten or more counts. The CDR3 sequence is CASSLYGDTEAFF. CDR3 bases: TGTGCCAGCAGCTTATACGGTGACACTGAAGCTTTCTTT. The chain carries TRBV7-9 and TRBJ1-1; no firm D call. The CDR3 sequence is 13 residues long. Germline V lookup: CDR1 SEHNR, CDR2 FQNEAQ (reference sequence). Trimming left V 2 bases short and J 3 bases short, with 7 bases between. Complete variable domain (other parts from reference TRBV7-9 and TRBJ1-1): DTGVSQNPRHKITKRGQNVTFRCDPISEHNRLYWYRQTLGQGPEFLTYFQNEAQLEKSRLLSDRFSAERPKGSFSTLEIQRTEQGDSAMYLCASSLYGDTEAFFGQGTRLTVV.

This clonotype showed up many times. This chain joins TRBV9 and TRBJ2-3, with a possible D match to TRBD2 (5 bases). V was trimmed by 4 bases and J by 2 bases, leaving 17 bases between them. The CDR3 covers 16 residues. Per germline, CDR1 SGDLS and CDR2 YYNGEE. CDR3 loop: CASSTDSGSPTDTQYF. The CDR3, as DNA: TGTGCCAGCAGCACTGACTCGGGGTCCCCCACAGATACGCAGTATTTT.